This is a list of T cell receptor beta chains from one sample in a study of CD8 T cells in ankylosing spondylitis. TCRdb ran MiXCR on the 5' RACE reads and lists one entry per CDR3 protein. The sample contains over 400,000 distinct CDR3 sequences, roughly a quarter of which appear only once. The specimen was blood, either unsorted or a sorted T cell fraction (not recorded which). The receptor source for this set is a male donor with ankylosing spondylitis. Each CDR3 is given with its conserved first and last residue. The order of the fields is D gene, J gene, clone size, V gene, CDR3 DNA, CDR3 protein. D genes are given only for firm matches. Only part of the rows carry a size: once, few, many, or a class if the clone is expanded.

D gene: NA; J gene: TRBJ2-5; clone size: NA; V gene: TRBV3-1; CDR3 DNA: TGTGCCAGCAGCCAAGAGTTCCGGGGGCGAGAGACCCAGTACTTC; CDR3 protein: CASSQEFRGRETQYF
D gene: NA; J gene: TRBJ2-2; clone size: few; V gene: TRBV11-3; CDR3 DNA: TGTGCCAGCAGCCGATTACAGAACGGGGAGCTGTTTTTT; CDR3 protein: CASSRLQNGELFF
D gene: NA; J gene: TRBJ2-2; clone size: NA; V gene: TRBV6-1; CDR3 DNA: TGTGCCAGCAGTGGGTACAGGGCTGCCGGGGAGCTGTTTTTT; CDR3 protein: CASSGYRAAGELFF
D gene: TRBD2; J gene: TRBJ2-1; clone size: NA; V gene: TRBV4-2; CDR3 DNA: TGTGCCAGCAGCCAGGGACTAGCGGGACGGCTCGGGGTCTTC; CDR3 protein: CASSQGLAGRLGVF
D gene: NA; J gene: TRBJ2-7; clone size: NA; V gene: TRBV7-2; CDR3 DNA: TGTGCCAGCAGCTTAGACGGACCTCGGGAGCAGTACTTC; CDR3 protein: CASSLDGPREQYF
D gene: NA; J gene: TRBJ2-2; clone size: NA; V gene: TRBV25-1; CDR3 DNA: TGTGCCAGCGAGGGTCGAGTGGACACCGGGGAGCTGTTTTTT; CDR3 protein: CASEGRVDTGELFF
D gene: NA; J gene: TRBJ2-2; clone size: few; V gene: TRBV6-1; CDR3 DNA: TGTGCCAGCAGTGAAGGCCTTAGCGCCGGGGAGCTGTTTTTT; CDR3 protein: CASSEGLSAGELFF
D gene: NA; J gene: TRBJ1-5; clone size: many; V gene: TRBV12-3/TRBV12-4; CDR3 DNA: TGTGCCAGCAGTTTTGGGGGAAATCAGCCCCAGCATTTT; CDR3 protein: CASSFGGNQPQHF
D gene: NA; J gene: TRBJ2-1; clone size: few; V gene: TRBV7-9; CDR3 DNA: TGTGCCAGCAGCTTCGATGGGCAGTACAATGAGCAGTTCTTC; CDR3 protein: CASSFDGQYNEQFF
D gene: NA; J gene: TRBJ2-1; clone size: NA; V gene: TRBV20-1; CDR3 DNA: TGCAGTGCTAGGGTGAGGTCTTCGAGCTCCTACAATGAGCAGTTCTTC; CDR3 protein: CSARVRSSSSYNEQFF
D gene: NA; J gene: TRBJ2-2; clone size: NA; V gene: TRBV7-9; CDR3 DNA: TGTGCCAGCAGCTTAGCATTACCTAGCGTAAGAACCGGGGAGCTGTTTTTT; CDR3 protein: CASSLALPSVRTGELFF
D gene: NA; J gene: TRBJ1-1; clone size: many; V gene: TRBV5-6; CDR3 DNA: TGTGCCAGCAGCATACCGACCCGGAACACTGAAGCTTTCTTT; CDR3 protein: CASSIPTRNTEAFF
D gene: TRBD1; J gene: TRBJ2-1; clone size: few; V gene: TRBV6-1; CDR3 DNA: TGTGCCAGCAGTACCGGGACAGGGCGCAATGAGCAGTTCTTC; CDR3 protein: CASSTGTGRNEQFF
D gene: TRBD1; J gene: TRBJ2-7; clone size: few; V gene: TRBV7-2; CDR3 DNA: TGTGCCAGCAGTTCAGGGGGTAGCAGCCGCTACGAGCAGTACTTC; CDR3 protein: CASSSGGSSRYEQYF
D gene: NA; J gene: TRBJ1-1; clone size: NA; V gene: TRBV12-3/TRBV12-4; CDR3 DNA: TGTGCCAGCAGTTTCTTCCAGGGATCTGGGGCTTTCTTT; CDR3 protein: CASSFFQGSGAFF
D gene: TRBD1; J gene: TRBJ1-2; clone size: NA; V gene: TRBV5-1; CDR3 DNA: TGCGCCAGCAGCTTGTCCGCAGGGGGCTCTCCTGGCTACACCTTC; CDR3 protein: CASSLSAGGSPGYTF
D gene: TRBD1; J gene: TRBJ2-7; clone size: NA; V gene: TRBV12-3/TRBV12-4; CDR3 DNA: TGTGCCAGCAGTCCCGGGACAGCCTACGAGCAGTACTTC; CDR3 protein: CASSPGTAYEQYF
D gene: NA; J gene: TRBJ2-7; clone size: once; V gene: TRBV3-1; CDR3 DNA: TGTGCCAGCAGCCAGCATCTCCGCGAGCAGTACTTC; CDR3 protein: CASSQHLREQYF
D gene: NA; J gene: TRBJ2-2; clone size: NA; V gene: TRBV7-6; CDR3 DNA: TGTGCCAGCAGCTTAGTATATCCCCAGCCAGCGAACACCGGGGAGCTGTTTTTT; CDR3 protein: CASSLVYPQPANTGELFF
D gene: NA; J gene: TRBJ1-1; clone size: NA; V gene: TRBV11-1; CDR3 DNA: TGTGCCAGCAGAAAGGGAGGGGCGGCCACTGAAGCTTTCTTT; CDR3 protein: CASRKGGAATEAFF
D gene: NA; J gene: TRBJ2-2; clone size: NA; V gene: TRBV11-2; CDR3 DNA: TGTGCCAGCAGCTTAAGTCAAGTCACCGGGGAGCTGTTTTTT; CDR3 protein: CASSLSQVTGELFF
D gene: TRBD2; J gene: TRBJ2-3; clone size: few; V gene: TRBV5-1; CDR3 DNA: TGCGCCAGCAGCTTACAGGCAACTAGCGCCACAGATACGCAGTATTTT; CDR3 protein: CASSLQATSATDTQYF
D gene: TRBD1; J gene: TRBJ1-2; clone size: NA; V gene: TRBV5-1; CDR3 DNA: TGCGCCAGCAGCTATACAGGGGTGGATGGCTACACCTTC; CDR3 protein: CASSYTGVDGYTF
D gene: NA; J gene: TRBJ1-5; clone size: few; V gene: TRBV12-3/TRBV12-4; CDR3 DNA: TGTGCCAGCAGTTCTCAGGGGTTAGGGAATCAGCCCCAGCATTTT; CDR3 protein: CASSSQGLGNQPQHF
D gene: TRBD2; J gene: TRBJ2-1; clone size: NA; V gene: TRBV3-1; CDR3 DNA: TGTGCCAGCAGCCCCGGGACTAGGTCCTACAATGAGCAGTTCTTC; CDR3 protein: CASSPGTRSYNEQFF
D gene: NA; J gene: TRBJ1-2; clone size: NA; V gene: TRBV2; CDR3 DNA: TGTGCCAGCCACAGGGAAAAAACCTATGGCTACACCTTC; CDR3 protein: CASHREKTYGYTF
D gene: NA; J gene: TRBJ2-7; clone size: few; V gene: TRBV25-1; CDR3 DNA: TGTGCAGCATCGAAGCAGGGATCCTACGAGCAGTACTTC; CDR3 protein: CAASKQGSYEQYF
D gene: NA; J gene: TRBJ2-7; clone size: once; V gene: TRBV15; CDR3 DNA: TGTGCCACCAGCTGGGGCCTCTACGAGCAGTACTTC; CDR3 protein: CATSWGLYEQYF
D gene: NA; J gene: TRBJ2-6; clone size: NA; V gene: TRBV2; CDR3 DNA: TGTGCCAGTACCTTTGGCTCTGGGGCCAACGTCCTGACTTTC; CDR3 protein: CASTFGSGANVLTF
D gene: NA; J gene: TRBJ2-2; clone size: few; V gene: TRBV7-6; CDR3 DNA: TGTGCCAGCAGCCAACGGGTCGCGAACACCGGGGAGCTGTTTTTT; CDR3 protein: CASSQRVANTGELFF
D gene: TRBD1; J gene: TRBJ1-1; clone size: few; V gene: TRBV7-9; CDR3 DNA: TGTGCCAGCAGCCAAAGGGCGACAGGGAGGATCACTGAAGCTTTCTTT; CDR3 protein: CASSQRATGRITEAFF
D gene: NA; J gene: TRBJ2-2; clone size: NA; V gene: TRBV5-1; CDR3 DNA: TGCGCCAGCAGCCCAAGGCAGAACACCGGGGAGCTGTTTTTT; CDR3 protein: CASSPRQNTGELFF
D gene: NA; J gene: TRBJ2-7; clone size: few; V gene: TRBV4-1; CDR3 DNA: TGCGCCAGCAGCCAAGAAGGCATTCGCTACGAGCAGTACTTC; CDR3 protein: CASSQEGIRYEQYF
D gene: TRBD2; J gene: TRBJ2-1; clone size: once; V gene: TRBV20-1; CDR3 DNA: TGCAGTGCTAGCATACTAGCGTATGGTAACTACAATGAGCAGTTCTTC; CDR3 protein: CSASILAYGNYNEQFF
D gene: TRBD1; J gene: TRBJ2-6; clone size: few; V gene: TRBV20-1; CDR3 DNA: TGCAGTGCTAGAGAAGACCGGGACAGGGATGGGGCCAACGTCCTGACTTTC; CDR3 protein: CSAREDRDRDGANVLTF
D gene: NA; J gene: TRBJ1-4; clone size: few; V gene: TRBV7-9; CDR3 DNA: TGTGCCAGCAGCTCGAGGGGGAATGAAAAACTGTTTTTT; CDR3 protein: CASSSRGNEKLFF
D gene: NA; J gene: TRBJ1-5; clone size: NA; V gene: TRBV3-1; CDR3 DNA: TGTGCCAGCAGCCAAGGTTGGCAGGTATGGGGGCAGCCCCAGCATTTT; CDR3 protein: CASSQGWQVWGQPQHF
D gene: NA; J gene: TRBJ2-1; clone size: NA; V gene: TRBV2; CDR3 DNA: TGTGCCAGCACCAGACAGGGAGGAGTGGGCAACAATGAGCAGTTCTTC; CDR3 protein: CASTRQGGVGNNEQFF
D gene: TRBD1; J gene: TRBJ2-2; clone size: few; V gene: TRBV24-1; CDR3 DNA: TGTGCCACCAGTGATTCCGGGACAGAGAACACCGGGGAGCTGTTTTTT; CDR3 protein: CATSDSGTENTGELFF
D gene: NA; J gene: TRBJ1-1; clone size: few; V gene: TRBV7-6; CDR3 DNA: TGTGCCAGCAGCTTTCGGACAGACACTGAAGCTTTCTTT; CDR3 protein: CASSFRTDTEAFF
D gene: NA; J gene: TRBJ2-5; clone size: NA; V gene: TRBV10-3; CDR3 DNA: TGTGCCATCAGTGAGGCAGAGACCCAGTACTTC; CDR3 protein: CAISEAETQYF
D gene: TRBD1; J gene: TRBJ1-3; clone size: NA; V gene: TRBV7-2; CDR3 DNA: TGTGCCAGCAGCGAACGAAGGACAGGGTCAGGAAACACCATATATTTT; CDR3 protein: CASSERRTGSGNTIYF
D gene: NA; J gene: TRBJ2-2; clone size: few; V gene: TRBV3-1; CDR3 DNA: TGTGCCAGCAGCCAAGCATCCCTCTACGGGGAGCTGTTTTTT; CDR3 protein: CASSQASLYGELFF
D gene: NA; J gene: TRBJ2-7; clone size: few; V gene: TRBV6-2/TRBV6-3; CDR3 DNA: TGTGCCAGCAGTTACCCGGACTACTCCTACGAGCAGTACTTC; CDR3 protein: CASSYPDYSYEQYF
D gene: TRBD1; J gene: TRBJ1-3; clone size: few; V gene: TRBV27; CDR3 DNA: TGTGCCAGCAGAAGGACAGGGACTGGAAACACCATATATTTT; CDR3 protein: CASRRTGTGNTIYF
D gene: TRBD1; J gene: TRBJ1-6; clone size: NA; V gene: TRBV25-1; CDR3 DNA: TGTGCCAGCAGTGGGGACAGGGGAGATTCACCCCTCCACTTT; CDR3 protein: CASSGDRGDSPLHF
D gene: TRBD2; J gene: TRBJ2-1; clone size: NA; V gene: TRBV12-3/TRBV12-4; CDR3 DNA: TGTGCCAGCAGTCCCAACCCGGGACTAGCGGCCAATGAGCAGTTCTTC; CDR3 protein: CASSPNPGLAANEQFF
D gene: NA; J gene: TRBJ1-2; clone size: NA; V gene: TRBV10-3; CDR3 DNA: TGTGCCATCACACCTGACATAAATAACTATGGCTACACCTTC; CDR3 protein: CAITPDINNYGYTF
D gene: NA; J gene: TRBJ2-3; clone size: few; V gene: TRBV20-1; CDR3 DNA: TGCAGTGCTAGTGTGAGGATCTCCACAGATACGCAGTATTTT; CDR3 protein: CSASVRISTDTQYF
D gene: NA; J gene: TRBJ2-6; clone size: NA; V gene: TRBV5-1; CDR3 DNA: TGCGCCAGCAGCTTGGTTGGGCTGAACTCTGGGGCCAACGTCCTGACTTTC; CDR3 protein: CASSLVGLNSGANVLTF
D gene: NA; J gene: TRBJ2-4; clone size: NA; V gene: TRBV3-1; CDR3 DNA: TGTGCCAGCAGCCAAGATTTCGGGGTATGGAACATTCAGTACTTC; CDR3 protein: CASSQDFGVWNIQYF
D gene: NA; J gene: TRBJ2-5; clone size: few; V gene: TRBV27; CDR3 DNA: TGTGCCAGCTCGGGCGGCCGAGAGACCCAGTACTTC; CDR3 protein: CASSGGRETQYF
D gene: NA; J gene: TRBJ2-3; clone size: NA; V gene: TRBV6-5; CDR3 DNA: TGTGCCAGCAGTTCCCCCACTAGACCGAGCACAGATACGCAGTATTTT; CDR3 protein: CASSSPTRPSTDTQYF